A single sample gave rise to the 27 T cell receptor beta chains below, sequenced in a study of T-cell reconstitution after alpha-beta-depleted transplantation in children. TCRbeta library preparation incorporated unique molecular identifiers. TCRdb recomputed calls from the PCR reads with MiXCR, one row per CDR3 protein. This sample carries 350,000 to 500,000 distinct CDR3 sequences, roughly 44% of them seen once, and the ten largest clones take about 30%. Source: PBMCs, taken before TCRalphabeta/CD19-depleted stem cell transplant. These receptor sequences come from a girl aged 2 to 10 with aplastic anemia, due to receive a stem cell transplant.

The chain is built from TRBV29-1 and TRBJ2-7; TRBD1 aligns across 9 bases. CDR3 length: 13 amino acids. With 6 bases clipped from V and 5 bases from J, the junction kept 8 bases outside the gene matches. Germline CDR1 reads SQVTM; CDR2 reads ANQGSEA. The CDR3: CSVLGTGNHEQYF. The CDR3 DNA sequence: TGCAGCGTCCTGGGGACAGGGAACCACGAGCAGTACTTC.

CDR3 nucleotides: TGTGCCAGCAGTGCCCGGGACAGCTCCTACAATGAGCAGTTCTTC. Its translation: CASSARDSSYNEQFF. The chain joins TRBV6-1 to TRBJ2-1; 7 bases line up with TRBD1. The germline gives CDR1 MNHNS, CDR2 SASEGT. The CDR3 spans 15 residues. The trim removed 4 bases at V and 0 bases at J, leaving 3 bases unmatched.

The rearrangement uses TRBV7-9 and TRBJ2-2; D might be TRBD1 or TRBD2, each matching 5 bases. This CDR3 has 14 amino acids. V dropped 2 bases and J dropped 11 bases, with 15 bases sitting between them. Germline loops: CDR1 SEHNR, CDR2 FQNEAQ (reference sequence). CDR3: CASSLSNRDVELFF. The CDR3 region has the DNA TGTGCCAGCAGCTTATCAAACCGGGACGTTGAGCTGTTTTTT.

There are a few counts of this clonotype. The chain couples TRBV10-2 to TRBJ2-7, with TRBD2 matching 12 bases. The CDR3 runs to 17 residues. The germline V gene has CDR1 WSHSY and CDR2 SAAADI. The V gene end was trimmed by 0 bases and the J gene end by 5 bases; junction bases not matched to a gene: 8. The CDR3 spells CASSESRLAGGVDEQYF. CDR3 nucleotide sequence: TGCGCCAGCAGTGAGTCTAGGCTAGCGGGAGGGGTCGACGAGCAGTACTTC.

The chain employs TRBV6-5 and TRBJ2-5; weak D call: TRBD2 (6 bases). There are 16 residues in the CDR3. The V gene lost 4 bases and the J gene lost 4 bases, with 19 bases spanning the gap. Germline-derived CDR1 and CDR2 are MNHEY and SVGAGI. The CDR3 here is CASSFTLSREAETQYF. As DNA, the CDR3 is TGTGCCAGCAGTTTTACTTTATCAAGGGAGGCAGAGACCCAGTACTTC.

The rearrangement uses TRBV4-1 and TRBJ2-1; a possible D gene is TRBD1 (6 bases). The CDR3 covers 17 residues. Trimming stripped 0 bases from V and 9 bases from J, with 21 bases between. CDR1 MGHRA and CDR2 YSYEKL come from the germline V gene. As DNA, the CDR3 is TGCGCCAGCAGCCAAGATTTTGGGGGCCTGGGGACGGGTGAGCAGTTCTTC. This sequence encodes CASSQDFGGLGTGEQFF.

The V call is TRBV27, the J call TRBJ2-1; D is unclear. The CDR3 extends over 12 amino acids. CDR1 is MNHEY and CDR2 is SMNVEV in the germline V gene (reference sequence). With 8 bases removed from V and 12 bases from J, the gap between germline ends came to 17 bases. CDR3 in DNA: TGTGCCAGCGGCCTTAAACTCGATCGGCAGTTCTTC. Translation gives CASGLKLDRQFF.

The chain uses TRBV29-1 and TRBJ2-3; 7 bases line up with TRBD1. The germline V gene encodes CDR1 SQVTM and CDR2 ANQGSEA. Trimming cost V 7 bases and J 2 bases; bases outside gene matches: 6. CDR3 length equals 13 residues. The CDR3 region has the DNA TGCAGCGACACAGGGGACGCCACAGATACGCAGTATTTT. Residues: CSDTGDATDTQYF.

The genes are TRBV12-3 or TRBV12-4 and TRBJ2-5, with D perhaps matching TRBD1 (7 bases). Trimming removed 4 bases at V and 5 bases at J, with 14 bases between. CDR3 size: 14 residues. CDR3 DNA: TGTGCCAGCAGTTCCGCGACAGGGAGGGAGACCCAGTACTTC. Protein product: CASSSATGRETQYF.

This clonotype has only a few counts. The chain uses TRBV7-9 and TRBJ1-1; TRBD1 matches 7 bases. V was clipped by 4 bases and J by 6 bases; unmatched bases: 8. The CDR3 totals 14 residues. Looked up from germline, CDR1 is SEHNR and CDR2 is FQNEAQ (reference sequence). As DNA, the CDR3 is TGTGCCAGCAGCTCCAGACAGGGAGGCTCTGAAGCTTTCTTT. Its protein is CASSSRQGGSEAFF.

CDR3 in amino acids: CASTRGPSNNEQFF. The CDR3 DNA sequence: TGCGCCAGCACGCGAGGCCCCTCTAACAATGAGCAGTTCTTC. J is TRBJ2-1 and V is TRBV10-2; D remains unclear. The V gene lost 7 bases and the J gene lost 5 bases, with 15 bases spanning the gap. This CDR3 is built from 14 residues. Per the germline V gene, CDR1 is WSHSY and CDR2 is SAAADI.

This chain uses TRBV6-1 with TRBJ1-5; TRBD1 is a possible D gene (6 bases). The ends were cut back, 7 bases at V and 0 bases at J, with 13 bases in the middle. The CDR3 is made up of 15 amino acids. From germline, CDR1 is MNHNS and CDR2 SASEGT. The CDR3 sequence: CASKPTGNSNQPQHF. CDR3 bases: TGTGCCAGCAAGCCTACAGGGAATAGCAATCAGCCCCAGCATTTT.

This clonotype has a handful of counts. The chain has TRBV19 and TRBJ2-1; D is perhaps TRBD2 (6 bases). This CDR3 comprises 13 residues. Germline assignment: CDR1 LNHDA and CDR2 SQIVND (reference sequence). Trimming cost V 1 base and J 6 bases, with 7 bases left between them. The CDR3: CASSIGGGNEQFF. In nucleotides, the CDR3 is TGTGCCAGTAGTATAGGGGGAGGCAATGAGCAGTTCTTC.

The sample holds many counts of this clonotype. The chain has TRBV9 and TRBJ2-1; TRBD2 matches at 11 bases. V shed 4 bases, J shed 6 bases, and the junction held 6 bases outside the gene matches. The CDR3 is made up of 15 amino acids. CDR1 is SGDLS and CDR2 is YYNGEE in the germline V gene. The CDR3 sequence: CASSPTSGRGNEQFF. DNA of the CDR3: TGTGCCAGCAGCCCAACTAGCGGGAGAGGCAATGAGCAGTTCTTC. Full variable domain (outside the CDR3, taken from reference TRBV9 and TRBJ2-1): DSGVTQTPKHLITATGQRVTLRCSPRSGDLSVYWYQQSLDQGLQFLIQYYNGEERAKGNILERFSAQQFPDLHSELNLSSLELGDSALYFCASSPTSGRGNEQFFGPGTRLTVL.

This clonotype was seen a few times. The chain couples TRBV7-6 to TRBJ1-5, with D unresolved. CDR3 length: 13 residues. Trimming took 1 base from V and 7 from J, leaving 8 bases between them. Germline CDR1 reads SGHVS; CDR2 reads FNYEAQ. The CDR3 here is CASSLGEDQPQHF. CDR3 DNA: TGTGCCAGCAGCTTAGGGGAGGACCAGCCCCAGCATTTT.

This clonotype has a count of ten or more. The chain carries TRBV12-3 or TRBV12-4 and TRBJ1-2, with a weak D call TRBD1 (6 bases). Deletions cut 8 bases from V and 4 bases from J, with 8 bases between. This CDR3 comprises 11 residues. The CDR3 region is CASATGYGYTF. The CDR3 DNA is TGTGCCAGCGCGACAGGCTATGGCTACACCTTC.

J is TRBJ2-7 and V is TRBV20-1; 9 nucleotides line up with TRBD1. The CDR3 consists of 16 residues. With 3 bases clipped from V and 1 base from J, the junction kept 10 bases outside the gene matches. Germline CDR1 reads DFQATT; CDR2 reads SNEGSKA (reference sequence). CDR3 coding DNA: TGCAGTGCTAGCCCAAGGGACAGGGTCGGATCCTACGAGCAGTACTTC. As protein: CSASPRDRVGSYEQYF.

The rearrangement links TRBV14 to TRBJ1-2; D is possibly TRBD1 (6 bases). The CDR3 extends over 14 amino acids. The V gene lost 1 base and the J gene lost 3 bases, with 9 bases spanning the gap. Per germline, CDR1 SGHDN and CDR2 FVKESK. This chain's CDR3 is CASSQVGQHYGYTF. DNA of the CDR3: TGTGCCAGCAGCCAAGTCGGACAGCACTATGGCTACACCTTC.

This clonotype has more than one count but fewer than ten. The rearrangement joins TRBV2 to TRBJ1-1; D is unresolved. CDR1 and CDR2 (germline): SNHLY, FYNNEI. The CDR3 runs 13 residues. Between the trimmed V and J ends, which lost 4 bases and 3 bases, there was a span of 9 bases. The CDR3 region is CASSGTVDTEAFF. In DNA, the CDR3 is TGTGCCAGCAGTGGAACAGTAGACACTGAAGCTTTCTTT.

This chain links TRBV30 with TRBJ2-7; D gene ambiguous. The CDR3 totals 13 residues. Germline CDR1 is GTSNPN and CDR2 is SVGIG (reference sequence). Between the trimmed V and J ends, which lost 2 bases and 3 bases, there was a span of 11 bases. The CDR3 sequence is CAWSHPLRYEQYF. The DNA for the CDR3 is TGTGCCTGGAGTCACCCCTTACGCTACGAGCAGTACTTC.

The chain employs TRBV4-1 and TRBJ2-1; no definite D call. CDR1 MGHRA and CDR2 YSYEKL come from the germline V gene. This CDR3 region has 15 residues. Between the trimmed V and J ends, which lost 1 base and 5 bases, there was a span of 12 bases. CDR3 DNA sequence: TGCGCCAGCAGCCAAGTAGAGGCAAGGAACAATGAGCAGTTCTTC. Translating it yields CASSQVEARNNEQFF.

In the case of this clonotype: A read error may account for a junction end that differs from germline. The rearrangement uses TRBV2 and TRBJ2-5, with TRBD1 matching 10 bases. The CDR3 is 14 amino acids. Germline assignment: CDR1 SNHLY and CDR2 FYNNEI. The CDR3 protein is CASGDRGLQETQYF. CDR3 sequence (DNA): TGTGCCAGCGGTGACAGGGGGCTCCAAGAGACCCAGTACTTC. Full variable domain (remainder filled in from reference TRBV2 and TRBJ2-5): EPEVTQTPSHQVTQMGQEVILRCVPISNHLYFYWYRQILGQKVEFLVSFYNNEISEKSEIFDDQFSVERPDGSNFTLKIRSTKLEDSAMYFCASGDRGLQETQYFGPGTRLLVL.

This clonotype was detected a few times. CDR3 bases: TGCAGCGTTGACGGTGCCACTGAAGCTTTCTTT. Translating it yields CSVDGATEAFF. The chain uses TRBV29-1 and TRBJ1-1; D is unclear. Trimming removed 3 bases at V and 4 bases at J, with 6 bases between. Germline CDR1 SQVTM, CDR2 ANQGSEA. CDR3 length: 11 amino acids.

This clonotype came up a few times. The V gene is TRBV7-9, the J gene TRBJ2-7; TRBD2 agrees at 8 bases. Germline CDR1 SEHNR, CDR2 FQNEAQ (reference sequence). The CDR3 loop spans 14 amino acids. The J segment lost 6 bases and the V segment lost 5 bases, leaving 9 bases of the junction unmatched. The CDR3 is CASSLTGGEVEQYF. CDR3 nucleotide sequence: TGTGCCAGCAGCCTCACGGGGGGGGAGGTCGAGCAGTACTTC.

The chain has TRBV15 and TRBJ2-5; D remains ambiguous. CDR3 size: 13 residues. Per the germline V gene, CDR1 is LNHNV and CDR2 is YYDKDF (reference sequence). V gave up 0 bases and J gave up 5 bases, with 7 bases separating them. The CDR3 sequence is CATSRDTWETQYF. Here the CDR3 DNA reads TGTGCCACCAGCAGAGACACTTGGGAGACCCAGTACTTC.

This chain uses TRBV28 with TRBJ2-5; maybe TRBD2 (6 bases). From germline, CDR1 is MDHEN and CDR2 SYDVKM. Trimming shortened V by 7 bases and J by 4 bases, and 16 bases separated the two germline ends. The CDR3 covers 14 residues. The CDR3, as DNA: TGTGCCAGCAACTTTGCGGGGTTATTAGAGACCCAGTACTTC. This encodes CASNFAGLLETQYF.

This clonotype came up many times. The rearrangement links TRBV9 to TRBJ1-3; no reliable D call. CDR1 is SGDLS and CDR2 is YYNGEE in the germline V gene. The CDR3 spans 14 residues. With 2 bases removed from V and 0 bases from J, the gap between germline ends came to 6 bases. The CDR3 DNA follows: TGTGCCAGCAGCGTCGCCCCCTCTGGAAACACCATATATTTT. Translated: CASSVAPSGNTIYF.